A selection of T cell receptor beta chains follows, all from one sample in a study of regulatory T cells in long-lasting Graves disease. TCRdb reprocessed the multiplex PCR reads via MiXCR and lists one record per CDR3 protein. The sample lists 350,000 to 500,000 distinct CDR3 sequences, around 15% seen once, with about 10% in the top ten. These data were also reused for a study on T cells in Graves' hyperthyroidism and ophthalmopathy.

Sequences were derived from peripheral blood mononuclear cells (PBMCs), sampled at new diagnosis, from a patient treated with antithyroid drugs. The source of these receptors is a woman aged 25 to 39 with Graves disease. CDR3s include the opening cysteine and the closing phenylalanine or tryptophan. D genes are given only for firm matches. Clone sizes are given selectively: once, few, many, or a class where the clone is expanded.

TGCAGCGTTCTGGGGGAGTACTATGGCTACACCTTC CSVLGEYYGYTF TRBJ1-2 - - TRBV29-1
TGTGCCACCAGTGATCCCGGGACAGACAACCCCACCGGGGAGCTGTTTTTT CATSDPGTDNPTGELFF TRBJ2-2 - TRBD1 TRBV24-1
TGCAGCGTTGTCCTGTATAGCGGGCAAGAGACCCAGTACTTC CSVVLYSGQETQYF TRBJ2-5 few TRBD2 TRBV29-1
TGTGCCAGCAGCACCAGCTCGGCCTCCTACGAGCAGTACTTC CASSTSSASYEQYF TRBJ2-7 few - TRBV7-9
TGTGCCAGCAGTGAAAATACAGGGCGGTACTTC CASSENTGRYF TRBJ2-7 many - TRBV6-1
TGTGCCAGCAGTTTTGTCCCCCCCTGGGGGACCCAGTACTTC CASSFVPPWGTQYF TRBJ2-5 many - TRBV28
TGTGCCAGCAGCCAGCGGGGCGGGAGTAACTACGAGCAGTACTTC CASSQRGGSNYEQYF TRBJ2-7 once TRBD2 TRBV28
TGTGCCAGCAGCACTACGGGACTAGCGGGAGGGCCGGCCGGGGAGCTGTTTTTT CASSTTGLAGGPAGELFF TRBJ2-2 - TRBD2 TRBV7-3
TGCAGTGCTCCGACAGGGGATAGTCAGCCCCAGCATTTT CSAPTGDSQPQHF TRBJ1-5 many TRBD1 TRBV20-1
TGTGCCAGCAGCCGTTTAGCGGGAGAGTCGCGGGAGCAGTACTTC CASSRLAGESREQYF TRBJ2-7 many TRBD2 TRBV3-1
TGTGCCAGCGCCCCGGGTGAGGGTGGGGGCACCTTC CASAPGEGGGTF TRBJ2-4 many - TRBV6-1
TGCGCCAGCAGCCGGAGAGGGCGGAGTACTAGCACAGATACGCAGTATTTT CASSRRGRSTSTDTQYF TRBJ2-3 many - TRBV4-3
TGTGCCAGCATGCAGAGGGGGGGCGCTAGCAATCAGCCCCAGCATTTT CASMQRGGASNQPQHF TRBJ1-5 many - TRBV6-1
TGTGCCAGCAGTTCACGTAGTGGGTGGACCCAGTACTTC CASSSRSGWTQYF TRBJ2-5 - - TRBV12-3/TRBV12-4
TGCAGTGCTAGAGATCTTACGGGACAGGGCAGGGGCAAAAACATTCAGTACTTC CSARDLTGQGRGKNIQYF TRBJ2-4 - TRBD1 TRBV20-1
TGTGCCAGTAGTATCCCCGGGACAGGGAAGCACGAGCAGTACTTC CASSIPGTGKHEQYF TRBJ2-7 - TRBD1 TRBV19
TGTGCCACCCCCAGGGCCCTCTATGGCTACACCTTC CATPRALYGYTF TRBJ1-2 once - TRBV15
TGTGCCAGCAGTGACTCGACTGCGGGAGTAGGGGGAGATACGCAGTATTTT CASSDSTAGVGGDTQYF TRBJ2-3 many - TRBV6-4
TGCAGTGCTAAAGGCCAGAACACAGATACGCAGTATTTT CSAKGQNTDTQYF TRBJ2-3 few - TRBV20-1
TGTGCCAGCAGTTACTCGCGACAGAGATCTGGAAACACCATATATTTT CASSYSRQRSGNTIYF TRBJ1-3 once - TRBV6-5
TGTGCCAGCAGTGAGGCGGGGGGAGATACGCAGTATTTT CASSEAGGDTQYF TRBJ2-3 many TRBD2 TRBV2
TGTGCCAGCAGCCTCGTATACGTCTACGAGCAGTACTTC CASSLVYVYEQYF TRBJ2-7 - - TRBV7-9
TGTGCCAGTAGTATTTATAGGCATCAGCCCCAGCATTTT CASSIYRHQPQHF TRBJ1-5 - - TRBV19
TGTGCCAGCAGTCCCCAGTCCCATGAGCAGTTCTTC CASSPQSHEQFF TRBJ2-1 - - TRBV27
TGTGCCTGGAGTATCGGGGCGACGAACACCGGGGAGCTGTTTTTT CAWSIGATNTGELFF TRBJ2-2 many - TRBV30
TGCAGTGCTAGAGATGGCGGGAGGGGCCCCTACGAGCAGTACTTC CSARDGGRGPYEQYF TRBJ2-7 - TRBD2 TRBV20-1
TGTGCCAGTAGTAGGTGGAATGAGCAGTTCTTC CASSRWNEQFF TRBJ2-1 many - TRBV19
TGTGCCAGCAGAGACTACACCGGGGAGCTGTTTTTT CASRDYTGELFF TRBJ2-2 few - TRBV6-4
TGTGCCATCAGTGAGTCCGACAGGGCAGCGCAGTATTTT CAISESDRAAQYF TRBJ2-3 few TRBD1 TRBV10-3
TGTGCCAGCCTTCGGGGGTTCGGGGCGGACATTCAGTACTTC CASLRGFGADIQYF TRBJ2-4 few - TRBV28
TGTGCCAGCAGCTTGCCAGGGGGGTCATCCTACGAGCAGTACTTC CASSLPGGSSYEQYF TRBJ2-7 - - TRBV13
TGTGCCAGCAGTTACTCGATCGGAGGGGGCTCCTACGAGCAGTACTTC CASSYSIGGGSYEQYF TRBJ2-7 many - TRBV6-2/TRBV6-3
TGTGCCAGCAGCTTAGGCCCCCGGACAGCGAACACTGAAGCTTTCTTT CASSLGPRTANTEAFF TRBJ1-1 many - TRBV7-8
TGTGCCAGCAGTTCAAAAGGGGGGACAGGGTTCTACGAGCAGTACTTC CASSSKGGTGFYEQYF TRBJ2-7 many TRBD1 TRBV6-9
TGTGCCAGCAGGGGAGGAGGGAACGACGAGCAGTACTTC CASRGGGNDEQYF TRBJ2-7 - - TRBV27
TGCAGCGTCCCGGTTCTAACACCCCTGAACACTGAAGCTTTCTTT CSVPVLTPLNTEAFF TRBJ1-1 many - TRBV29-1
TGCAGTGCCCAGACTCGGTCTGGGCCAAACTACAATGAGCAGTTCTTC CSAQTRSGPNYNEQFF TRBJ2-1 many - TRBV20-1
TGTGCCAGCAGTTTTCCGGACAGATCCTATCATTCCTACGAGCAGTACTTC CASSFPDRSYHSYEQYF TRBJ2-7 many - TRBV27
TGTGCCAGCAGCCAATTGCTACAAAACACAGATACGCAGTATTTT CASSQLLQNTDTQYF TRBJ2-3 many - TRBV4-1